The T cell receptor beta chain described here comes from a study of shared clonotypes between healthy human individuals. In the study overall: The cohort had two women and a few men, ages 18 to 49. Findings of the study overall: Tissue TCR repertoires likely differ from these blood-only repertoires.

Notes on this clone: What it binds is unknown.

Authors' methods: Owing to the provision of junction-only sequences devoid of quality scores by immunoSEQ, filtering differed. Profiling relied on immunoSEQ multiplex PCR, and the TCRdb table lists in-frame clones only, not all of them. D and trimming were read from the DNA, whereas the V and J calls and clone size are those reported in that table. The table shows 750,000 to 1,000,000 clones, with about 92% occurring only once. With 5 bases clipped from V and 12 bases from J, the junction kept 10 bases outside the gene matches. The length of the CDR3 is 15 residues. Germline CDR1 and CDR2: SGHTA and FQGNSA. Positive CCR7 selection of CD45RO-negative cells yielded the naive CD8 cells, and terminally differentiated effector memory CD45RA+ cells were excluded.

The specimen sequenced was naive CD8+ T cells sorted from blood. The clonotype originates from a man aged 30 to 45 in good health. The chain has TRBV7-2 and TRBJ1-4, with TRBD1 matching over 12 bases. The CDR3 loop is CASSDSGTGGEELFF. CDR3 sequence (DNA): TGTGCCAGCAGCGATAGTGGGACAGGGGGCGAAGAACTGTTTTTT.